This passage covers 26 T cell receptor beta chains from one sample sequenced in a study of shared clonotypes between healthy human individuals. Clones were read by immunoSEQ multiplex PCR, and TCRdb kept only the in-frame ones, dropping some. The repertoire holds 2 million to 2.5 million clones, more than 80% seen once, with roughly 0.36% in the top ten. Sequencing used naive CD4+ T cells from PBMCs. As for subset: CD45RA+ positively selected. These receptors came from a man aged 18 to 29 in good health. Some clones in this sample may be carry-over from other donors' samples.

CDR3 region: CASSLAALAGVGVTYEQYF. In DNA form, the CDR3 reads TGTGCCAGCAGTTTGGCGGCACTAGCGGGAGTCGGTGTCACCTACGAGCAGTACTTC. This rearrangement joins TRBV2 to TRBJ2-7; 11 nucleotides align to TRBD2. V lost 5 bases, J lost 2 bases, and 17 bases stayed unmatched. Germline-derived CDR1 and CDR2 are SNHLY and FYNNEI. CDR3 length: 19 amino acids. The complete variable domain, with remaining parts taken from reference TRBV2 and TRBJ2-7, reads EPEVTQTPSHQVTQMGQEVILRCVPISNHLYFYWYRQILGQKVEFLVSFYNNEISEKSEIFDDQFSVERPDGSNFTLKIRSTKLEDSAMYFCASSLAALAGVGVTYEQYFGPGTRLTVT.

The rearrangement uses TRBV29-1 and TRBJ2-7; 15 positions match TRBD2. Losses at the gene ends were 6 bases for V and 5 bases for J; bases not matched to a gene: 5. This CDR3 comprises 14 residues. Germline CDR1 reads SQVTM; CDR2 reads ANQGSEA. The chain's CDR3 is CSVAGLAGGNEQYF. DNA for the CDR3: TGCAGCGTCGCCGGACTAGCGGGAGGGAACGAGCAGTACTTC.

This clone has more than one count but fewer than ten. The same CDR3 arises from other DNA sequences in this sample as well. The V gene is TRBV30, the J gene TRBJ1-1; D ambiguous. CDR3 length equals 12 residues. Germline V gene sequence: CDR1 GTSNPN, CDR2 SVGIG (reference sequence). Trimming removed 2 bases from V and 2 bases from J, with 6 bases in between. CDR3 nucleotide sequence: TGTGCCTGGAGTCCGGGAAACACTGAAGCTTTCTTT. Protein: CAWSPGNTEAFF.

The CDR3: CASSYSVLAGLGEQYF. The CDR3 DNA follows: TGTGCCAGCAGTTACTCGGTACTAGCGGGGCTCGGGGAGCAGTACTTC. The chain uses TRBV6-5 and TRBJ2-7, with 10 positions matching TRBD2. V gave up 0 bases and J gave up 7 bases; unmatched junction bases: 9. CDR3 length equals 16 residues. CDR1 is MNHEY, CDR2 SVGAGI, per germline.

J is TRBJ2-2 and V is TRBV6-1; D not certain. Germline-derived CDR1 and CDR2 are MNHNS and SASEGT. This CDR3 spans 14 amino acids. The V end lost 1 base, the J end lost 5 bases, and 8 bases lay between the germline ends. The CDR3 nucleotides are TGTGCCAGCAGTGAAGTATTTCGGACCGGGGAGCTGTTTTTT. Protein product: CASSEVFRTGELFF.

The chain recombines TRBV4-1 with TRBJ2-7, with 8 bases aligning to TRBD2. The CDR3 covers 15 residues. Germline V gene data show CDR1 as MGHRA and CDR2 as YSYEKL. The junction had 5 bases not matched to a gene; V was cut back by 1 base and J by 3 bases. The CDR3 DNA sequence: TGCGCCAGCAGCCAAGGGACTAGCAACAACTACGAGCAGTACTTC. Encoded protein: CASSQGTSNNYEQYF.

The V gene is TRBV15, the J gene TRBJ1-1; D is ambiguous. Germline CDR1 LNHNV, CDR2 YYDKDF (reference sequence). V dropped 0 bases and J dropped 0 bases, with 8 bases sitting between them. CDR3 length equals 15 residues. The CDR3 loop reads CATSREAGLNTEAFF. CDR3 sequence (DNA): TGTGCCACCAGCAGAGAGGCAGGCTTGAACACTGAAGCTTTCTTT.

A remark on this clone: Other DNA sequences from this sample encode an identical CDR3 as well. The V and J genes are TRBV11-3 and TRBJ2-7, with D perhaps TRBD1 or TRBD2 (6 bases each). This CDR3 spans 14 amino acids. The germline CDR1 and CDR2 sequences are SGHNT and YENEEA. V lost 3 bases and J lost 0, with 9 bases in between. Here the CDR3 reads CASSLGGSSYEQYF. CDR3 nucleotide sequence: TGTGCCAGCAGCTTGGGGGGCAGCTCCTACGAGCAGTACTTC. The full variable domain, in which reference TRBV11-3 and TRBJ2-7 provide the parts outside the CDR3, is EAGVVQSPRYKIIEKKQPVAFWCNPISGHNTLYWYLQNLGQGPELLIRYENEEAVDDSQLPKDRFSAERLKGVDSTLKIQPAELGDSAVYLCASSLGGSSYEQYFGPGTRLTVT.

The chain uses TRBV14 and TRBJ2-5; D perhaps matches TRBD1 (6 bases). V was cut by 2 bases and J by 0 bases, with 16 bases left in between. CDR1 is SGHDN, CDR2 FVKESK, per germline. This CDR3 is 17 amino acids long. The CDR3 region is CASSQLGQGPNQETQYF. The CDR3 region has the DNA TGTGCCAGCAGCCAATTAGGTCAGGGGCCAAACCAAGAGACCCAGTACTTC. Complete variable domain (other parts from reference TRBV14 and TRBJ2-5): EAGVTQFPSHSVIEKGQTVTLRCDPISGHDNLYWYRRVMGKEIKFLLHFVKESKQDESGMPNNRFLAERTGGTYSTLKVQPAELEDSGVYFCASSQLGQGPNQETQYFGPGTRLLVL.

As to this clone: This sample includes further DNA sequences coding for the same CDR3. V usage is TRBV28 and J usage is TRBJ2-3, with TRBD2 identical over 7 bases. The CDR3 consists of 15 residues. Germline V lookup: CDR1 MDHEN, CDR2 SYDVKM. Trimming cost V 6 bases and J 1 base; bases outside gene matches: 7. Written as DNA, the CDR3 is TGTGCCAGCAGCCCTGGTGGGGGGGGCACAGATACGCAGTATTTT. Protein sequence: CASSPGGGGTDTQYF. The full variable domain, in which reference TRBV28 and TRBJ2-3 provide the parts outside the CDR3, is DVKVTQSSRYLVKRTGEKVFLECVQDMDHENMFWYRQDPGLGLRLIYFSYDVKMKEKGDIPEGYSVSREKKERFSLILESASTNQTSMYLCASSPGGGGTDTQYFGPGTRLTVL.

The V gene is TRBV5-6, the J gene TRBJ2-1, with 9 nucleotides matching TRBD2. V trimming: 0 bases; J trimming: 9 bases; junction bases outside the gene matches: 7. CDR1 is SGHDT, CDR2 YYEEEE, per germline. The CDR3 length is 15 residues. CDR3 loop: CASSLGSGRAGEQFF. In nucleotides, the CDR3 is TGTGCCAGCAGCTTGGGTAGCGGGAGAGCGGGTGAGCAGTTCTTC.

The rearrangement uses TRBV9 and TRBJ2-3, with TRBD2 identical over 12 bases. The CDR3 sequence is 17 residues long. From germline, CDR1 is SGDLS and CDR2 YYNGEE. Trimming at V came to 4 bases and at J to 8 bases, leaving 14 bases not matched to a gene. CDR3 sequence reads: CASSRGTSGLPQGTQYF. Written as DNA, the CDR3 is TGTGCCAGCAGCAGAGGGACTAGCGGGTTACCCCAGGGTACGCAGTATTTT.

This chain uses TRBV11-1 with TRBJ2-3; perhaps D is TRBD1 or TRBD2 (5 bases each). CDR3 length equals 16 residues. Trimming took 2 bases from V and 2 from J, leaving 14 bases between them. Germline V gene sequence: CDR1 SGHAT, CDR2 FQDESV (reference sequence). CDR3 nucleotides: TGTGCCAGCAGCTTATCAAAGGGGAGCCTCACAGATACGCAGTATTTT. Residues: CASSLSKGSLTDTQYF.

V usage is TRBV18 and J usage is TRBJ1-2, with D tentatively TRBD1 (6 bases). Trimming stripped 2 bases from V and 6 bases from J, with 13 bases between. The CDR3 sequence is 14 residues long. Germline V gene lookup returns CDR1 KGHSH and CDR2 LQKENI. CDR3 sequence (DNA): TGTGCCAGCTCACCAGAATCCGGGGGCAATGGCTACACCTTC. Translating it yields CASSPESGGNGYTF.

The gene calls are TRBV28 and TRBJ1-2; TRBD1 matches 12 bases. V dropped 4 bases and J dropped 6; count of bases not matched to a gene: 12. The CDR3 extends over 17 amino acids. From germline, CDR1 is MDHEN and CDR2 SYDVKM. CDR3 nucleotide sequence: TGTGCCAGCAGTTCCACTCCCTTGGGACAGGGGGCGCATGGCTACACCTTC. This codes for CASSSTPLGQGAHGYTF.

This clone was seen more than once but under ten times. The chain uses TRBV4-1 and TRBJ1-5; D remains unclear. Germline CDR1 and CDR2: MGHRA and YSYEKL. The V and J ends lost 1 base and 6 bases respectively, with 13 bases between them. This CDR3 region has 15 residues. CDR3 residues: CASSQVTERGQPQHF. CDR3 nucleotide sequence: TGCGCCAGCAGCCAAGTAACGGAGCGCGGTCAGCCCCAGCATTTT.

The rearrangement joins TRBV25-1 to TRBJ1-2, with TRBD1 matching 9 bases. The CDR3 loop spans 14 amino acids. With V trimmed by 10 bases and J by 5 bases, 11 bases remained unmatched. Per germline, CDR1 MGHDK and CDR2 SYGVNS. The CDR3 spells CATLPGQGSYGYTF. The CDR3 DNA reads as TGTGCCACCCTACCGGGACAGGGCTCGTATGGCTACACCTTC.

This sequence joins TRBV27 and TRBJ1-5; 10 positions agree with TRBD1. CDR3 length equals 16 residues. J was trimmed by 2 bases and V by 5 bases; bases with no gene match: 6. Germline V gives CDR1 MNHEY, CDR2 SMNVEV (reference sequence). CDR3 coding DNA: TGTGCCAGCAGTGTCGGACAGGGGGGGCGCAATCAGCCCCAGCATTTT. This sequence encodes CASSVGQGGRNQPQHF.

This clone was detected once. The rearrangement links TRBV28 to TRBJ2-7; D is possibly TRBD2 (5 bases). In germline, CDR1 is MDHEN, CDR2 SYDVKM. V was cut by 3 bases and J by 2 bases, with 17 bases left in between. The CDR3 extends over 16 amino acids. The CDR3 region has the DNA TGTGCCAGCAGTTTCGTTGGAGGTCAGAACCCCTACGAGCAGTACTTC. Residues: CASSFVGGQNPYEQYF. The full variable domain, rest sourced from reference TRBV28 and TRBJ2-7, is DVKVTQSSRYLVKRTGEKVFLECVQDMDHENMFWYRQDPGLGLRLIYFSYDVKMKEKGDIPEGYSVSREKKERFSLILESASTNQTSMYLCASSFVGGQNPYEQYFGPGTRLTVT.

The chain is built from TRBV11-2 and TRBJ2-5, with 13 bases fitting TRBD2. CDR1 and CDR2 (germline): SGHAT, FQNNGV. Losses at the gene ends were 5 bases for V and 2 bases for J; bases not matched to a gene: 8. The CDR3 spans 17 residues. The CDR3 is CASSPRTSGRIQETQYF. For the CDR3, the DNA is TGTGCCAGCAGCCCTCGGACTAGCGGGAGAATACAAGAGACCCAGTACTTC.

V usage is TRBV5-1 and J usage is TRBJ2-2; no clear D. The CDR3 consists of 16 residues. Germline loops: CDR1 SGHRS, CDR2 YFSETQ. V lost 0 bases and J lost 4, with 13 bases in between. CDR3 nucleotide sequence: TGCGCCAGCAGCTTGGAAAGTGGTGGCTCCACCGGGGAGCTGTTTTTT. Residues: CASSLESGGSTGELFF.

This chain joins TRBV7-3 and TRBJ2-7, with D tentatively TRBD1 (5 bases). V was clipped by 4 bases and J by 1 base, with 17 bases between them. Germline V gene lookup returns CDR1 SGHTA and CDR2 FQGTGA. This CDR3 is 16 amino acids long. The CDR3 loop reads CASSSPGHPSSYEQYF. The CDR3 region has the DNA TGTGCCAGCAGCTCCCCCGGACACCCTTCGTCCTACGAGCAGTACTTC.

Concerning this clone itself: Other nucleotide sequences from this sample produce the same CDR3. V is TRBV5-1 and J is TRBJ2-7; TRBD2 matches 10 bases. V lost 0 bases and J lost 3; bases outside the gene matches: 3. In germline, CDR1 is SGHRS, CDR2 YFSETQ. The CDR3 extends over 15 amino acids. The CDR3 DNA reads TGCGCCAGCAGCTTGGTCGCTAGCGGGAGCTACGAGCAGTACTTC. Protein: CASSLVASGSYEQYF.

This chain joins TRBV7-2 and TRBJ1-5; the D is unclear. CDR1 and CDR2 from the germline V gene are SGHTA and FQGNSA. Trimming left V 0 bases short and J 9 bases short, with 15 bases between. The CDR3 loop spans 15 amino acids. In DNA, the CDR3 is TGTGCCAGCAGCTTAGCGTCCAGCCATCCCACGCCCCAGCATTTT. This codes for CASSLASSHPTPQHF.

The chain employs TRBV4-1 and TRBJ2-7; weak D call: TRBD1 (6 bases). Germline CDR1 MGHRA, CDR2 YSYEKL. With 1 base removed from V and 4 bases from J, the gap between germline ends came to 20 bases. The CDR3 extends over 17 amino acids. CDR3 DNA sequence: TGCGCCAGCAGCCAAGTATCTCTGGGGGCAGAAGATTACGAGCAGTACTTC. Encoded protein: CASSQVSLGAEDYEQYF.

This sequence joins TRBV5-1 and TRBJ2-2, with TRBD2 identical over 9 bases. From germline, CDR1 is SGHRS and CDR2 YFSETQ. This CDR3 is built from 16 residues. V trimming: 4 bases; J trimming: 2 bases; junction bases outside the gene matches: 6. The CDR3 sequence is CASSQGAGGNTGELFF. The CDR3 nucleotides are TGCGCCAGCAGCCAAGGAGCGGGAGGAAACACCGGGGAGCTGTTTTTT. Drawing the rest from reference TRBV5-1 and TRBJ2-2, the complete variable domain is KAGVTQTPRYLIKTRGQQVTLSCSPISGHRSVSWYQQTPGQGLQFLFEYFSETQRNKGNFPGRFSGRQFSNSRSEMNVSTLELGDSALYLCASSQGAGGNTGELFFGEGSRLTVL.